This TCR beta chain is from a study of shared clonotypes between healthy human individuals (dated by TCRdb to the early 2020s). The study in broad terms: The cohort included a few men and a couple of women between 18 and 49 years of age. For each donor, CD4 naive and CD4 memory were each given three plates, CD8 naive was given two plates, and CD8 memory was given one plate. Blood TCR repertoires of four to six healthy adults were deeply sequenced to estimate repertoire size and the extent of clonotype sharing between individuals. Different laboratories and diverse techniques were used to prepare libraries and sequence TCR repertoires, to increase sequencing depth and limit assay-specific biases. Per donor, leukapheresis produced somewhere between about 0.94 and 9 billion PBMCs. Study-wide findings and limitations: When a handful of donors were compared, the shared fraction of clonotypes was about 5.2% for naive CD4, less than 4% for naive CD8, roughly 2.3% for memory CD4, and under 0.5% for memory CD8. Rarefaction of sorted-subset datasets indicated incomplete sequencing despite the large sequencing depth. The genetic and exposure-history diversity represented was limited by the small number of donors. Based on pairwise subsampling, the degree of clonotype sharing among donors was expected to be affected by sequencing depth. Naive subsets generally had larger estimated clonotype richness than memory subsets did. Higher generation probabilities were observed for clonotypes shared by all four sorted-subset donors than for non-shared clonotypes. Sampling was restricted to blood, and TCR repertoires in tissue are likely to differ from TCR repertoires in blood.

The donors were healthy, HIV-negative adults with no recently reported acute infections or vaccinations. All donors were Caucasian adults living in Nashville, Tennessee, USA. CD4+ T cells were enriched through magnetic negative selection, after which naive cells were positively selected on CD45RA and the remaining negative fraction served as the memory subset. After blood collection by leukapheresis, PBMCs were isolated using Ficoll-Histopaque density gradient centrifugation and then cryopreserved in the vapor phase of liquid nitrogen. Analytical flow cytometry was used to check the purity and quantity of every magnetically sorted T cell population. Genomic DNA was isolated from each sorted fraction and quantified by UV absorbance on a Nanodrop 2000c. The CDR3 sequence holds 15 residues, the cysteine and phenylalanine included. Here the CDR3 DNA is all that survives: 45 bases in frame from base 1. V is clipped by 6 bases and J by 0 bases, and the sequence between their germline boundaries is 14 bases long. From a lookup of the germline V gene, CDR1 and CDR2 are SGHRS and YFSETQ.

On this clone: The clone's antigen remains unknown. No much larger clone exists at a distance of one base, and base qualities are not known.

Using the deep immunoSEQ assay, multiplex PCR amplified TCR CDR3 regions from genomic DNA. Extracted genomic DNA from each cell subset was spread evenly across all wells of several immunoSEQ 96-well plates, with each plate serving as a replicate. For sorted subsets, approximately 0.2 ug of genomic DNA, equivalent to roughly 33,000 T cell genomes, went into each replicate PCR. Purified libraries were measured with a Qubit 3.0 fluorometer, size-checked on a Bioanalyzer 2100, and measured again with the KAPA Library Quantification kit. Each immunoSEQ 96-well plate was sequenced on its own single-read 150-cycle Illumina NextSeq 550 flow cell. On the authors' methods: Because only junctional sequences without quality scores were contained in the immunoSEQ output, filtering matching that applied to full-length reads could not be performed. Sequences were annotated with PyIR, a Python wrapper for IgBLAST v1.9, using IMGT germline references to assign V/J genes and CDR3. Reads were removed for weak V/J assignments (E-value above 1e-6), missing CDR3, stop codons, out-of-frame junctions, or ambiguous translated residues. V3J clonotypes were defined as sequences sharing an identical inferred V gene, J gene, and CDR3 amino acid sequence. Percentage overlap between repertoires was computed as shared unique clonotypes divided by the size of the smaller repertoire. Repertoire richness was assessed with RTK rarefaction, the Chao1 estimator, and Recon v2.1 estimates of unobserved clonotypes. Generation probabilities were computed with OLGA for all TCRbeta clonotypes obtained by the gDNA method from a few donors. TCRdb retrieved this table from immuneACCESS and kept in-frame rearrangements only. Not all clones are present; in checked studies, unresolved V genes account for under half, and no reason is known for the remainder. V, J and clone size are taken as reported in that table, and D and trimming were inferred from the DNA itself. A total of 2 million to 2.5 million clones appear in this sample, 90% to 95% of them only once. Of the sample, 0.13% is held by the ten largest clones.

The TCR comes from a man aged 18 to 29 in good health. The sequenced sample was naive CD4+ T cells sorted from blood. The cell subset or site label corresponds to: CD45RA+ positively selected. The rearrangement combines TRBV5-1 with TRBJ2-3; the D gene assignment is ambiguous. The DNA sequence follows: TGCGCCAGCACCCCTGATGGCGGTAGCACAGATACGCAGTATTTT. The translation is CASTPDGGSTDTQYF.